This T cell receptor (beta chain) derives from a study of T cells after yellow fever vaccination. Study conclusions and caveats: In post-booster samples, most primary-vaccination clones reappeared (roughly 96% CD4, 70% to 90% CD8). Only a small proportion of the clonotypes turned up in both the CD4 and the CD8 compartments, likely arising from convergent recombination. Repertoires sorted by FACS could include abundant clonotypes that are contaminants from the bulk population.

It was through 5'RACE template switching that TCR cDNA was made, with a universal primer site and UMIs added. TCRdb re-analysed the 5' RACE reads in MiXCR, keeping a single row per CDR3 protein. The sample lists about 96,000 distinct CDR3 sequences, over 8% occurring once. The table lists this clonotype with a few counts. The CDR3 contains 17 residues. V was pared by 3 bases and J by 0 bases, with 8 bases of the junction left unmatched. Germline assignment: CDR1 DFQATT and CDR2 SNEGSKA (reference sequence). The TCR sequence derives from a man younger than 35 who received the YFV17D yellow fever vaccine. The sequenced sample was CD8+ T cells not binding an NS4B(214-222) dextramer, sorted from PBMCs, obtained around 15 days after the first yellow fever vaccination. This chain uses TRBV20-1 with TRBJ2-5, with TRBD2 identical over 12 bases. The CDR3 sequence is CSASCLAGGEYQETQYF. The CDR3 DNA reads TGCAGTGCTAGTTGTCTAGCGGGGGGGGAGTACCAAGAGACCCAGTACTTC.